This TCR beta chain comes out of a study of quantifying T cell responses using KT2 cells. Overall study: TCR alpha and beta constant-region primers primed reverse transcription of RNA. General study findings and limits: Even the lowest spike-in, about one KT2 cell per 100,000 PBMC, yielded detectable KT2 sequences. Counts of KT2 alpha and beta sequences rose linearly with the number of KT2 cells added.

An oligo carrying a UMI was ligated to the cDNA 3' end. The first PCR ran 3 to 5 cycles with an equimolar RC1.1 and RC1.2 beta primer mix. TCRdb analysed the UMI-ligation and nested PCR reads with MiXCR anew, one entry per CDR3 protein. The sample records tens of thousands of distinct CDR3 sequences, approximately 13% being singletons. This CDR3 comprises 13 residues. Per germline, CDR1 MNHEY and CDR2 SMNVEV (reference sequence). V was pared by 1 base and J by 2 bases, with 4 bases between. Unfractionated PBMC were spiked with known numbers of KT2 clone cells. KT2 cells were mixed with fixed PBMC numbers at varying ratios. Concerning this clonotype: Its antigen remains unidentified.

Sequencing was carried out using PBMCs spiked with cells of the T cell clone KT2. This chain uses TRBV27 with TRBJ2-3; D ambiguous. The receptor's source is a human donor. The CDR3 region is CASSLFFTDTQYF. In nucleotides, the CDR3 is TGTGCCAGCAGTTTATTTTTCACAGATACGCAGTATTTT.